These T cell receptor beta chains were read from a single sample in a study of shared clonotypes between healthy human individuals. Clones were read by immunoSEQ multiplex PCR, and TCRdb kept only the in-frame ones, dropping some. The table has 2 million to 2.5 million clones, over 85% seen once. Sequenced sample: naive CD8+ T cells sorted from blood. These receptors originate from a man between 18 and 29 years old in good health. Each CDR3 is given with its conserved first and last residue. A D gene is named only where the DNA matches it firmly. Some rows mark clone size as missing; the rest say once, few, many or name a class of expanded clone.

v_call: TRBV5-6
d_call: TRBD2
cdr3_length: 16
clone_size: -
j_call: TRBJ2-7
cdr3_nt: TGTGCCAGCAGCGGCTTAGCGGGAGGGCCGGTTGATGAGCAGTACTTC
cdr3_aa: CASSGLAGGPVDEQYF

v_call: TRBV30
d_call: TRBD1
cdr3_length: 16
clone_size: -
j_call: TRBJ1-1
cdr3_nt: TGTGCCTGGAGTGGACAGAAGACAGGGTCGAACACTGAAGCTTTCTTT
cdr3_aa: CAWSGQKTGSNTEAFF

v_call: TRBV7-9
d_call: -
cdr3_length: 15
clone_size: -
j_call: TRBJ1-1
cdr3_nt: TGTGCCAGCAGCTCTGGTTCTGGGAAGTACAATGAAGCTTTCTTT
cdr3_aa: CASSSGSGKYNEAFF

v_call: TRBV4-1
d_call: -
cdr3_length: 15
clone_size: -
j_call: TRBJ1-2
cdr3_nt: TGCGCCAGCAGCCAAGGGCCGCTCGGTAGCTATGGCTACACCTTC
cdr3_aa: CASSQGPLGSYGYTF

v_call: TRBV11-3
d_call: TRBD2
cdr3_length: 16
clone_size: -
j_call: TRBJ2-1
cdr3_nt: TGTGCCAGCAGCTTACTAGCGGGGGCTCCCTACAATGAGCAGTTCTTC
cdr3_aa: CASSLLAGAPYNEQFF

v_call: TRBV5-1
d_call: TRBD2
cdr3_length: 14
clone_size: -
j_call: TRBJ2-7
cdr3_nt: TGCGCCAGCAGCTTGGCTAGCGGATTCTACGAGCAGTACTTC
cdr3_aa: CASSLASGFYEQYF

v_call: TRBV9
d_call: TRBD2
cdr3_length: 15
clone_size: -
j_call: TRBJ2-7
cdr3_nt: TGTGCCAGCAGCCCCGGGACACTAGCGGGCTACGAGCAGTACTTC
cdr3_aa: CASSPGTLAGYEQYF

v_call: TRBV18
d_call: TRBD1
cdr3_length: 13
clone_size: -
j_call: TRBJ2-3
cdr3_nt: TGTGCCAGCTCACTTCAGACAGGGGATACGCAGTATTTT
cdr3_aa: CASSLQTGDTQYF

v_call: TRBV6-6
d_call: -
cdr3_length: 11
clone_size: -
j_call: TRBJ1-4
cdr3_nt: TGTGCCAGCAGTCCACATGAAAAACTGTTTTTT
cdr3_aa: CASSPHEKLFF

v_call: TRBV5-8
d_call: -
cdr3_length: 15
clone_size: -
j_call: TRBJ2-5
cdr3_nt: TGTGCCAGCAGCTGGACAGGAGGGTACCAAGAGACCCAGTACTTC
cdr3_aa: CASSWTGGYQETQYF

v_call: TRBV7-9
d_call: -
cdr3_length: 14
clone_size: -
j_call: TRBJ2-7
cdr3_nt: TGTGCCAGCAGCTTATTTAAGGGGTCTGGCGAGCAGTACTTC
cdr3_aa: CASSLFKGSGEQYF

v_call: TRBV15
d_call: TRBD1
cdr3_length: 14
clone_size: -
j_call: TRBJ1-2
cdr3_nt: TGTGCCACCAGCAGAGAAGGGGGCGGTTATGGCTACACCTTC
cdr3_aa: CATSREGGGYGYTF

v_call: TRBV9
d_call: -
cdr3_length: 14
clone_size: -
j_call: TRBJ2-5
cdr3_nt: TGTGCCAGCAGCGTAGATGGGCATCAAGAGACCCAGTACTTC
cdr3_aa: CASSVDGHQETQYF

v_call: TRBV16
d_call: -
cdr3_length: 14
clone_size: -
j_call: TRBJ2-7
cdr3_nt: TGTGCCAGCAGCGTCGGGGGCAACTCCTACGAGCAGTACTTC
cdr3_aa: CASSVGGNSYEQYF

v_call: TRBV14
d_call: TRBD2
cdr3_length: 17
clone_size: -
j_call: TRBJ2-4
cdr3_nt: TGTGCCAGCAGCCAAGAGGGTATGGGACTAGGGGTCCCCATTCAGTACTTC
cdr3_aa: CASSQEGMGLGVPIQYF

v_call: TRBV27
d_call: -
cdr3_length: 15
clone_size: -
j_call: TRBJ1-5
cdr3_nt: TGTGCCAGCAGTTTCAGCAGGGGTAGCAATCAGCCCCAGCATTTT
cdr3_aa: CASSFSRGSNQPQHF

v_call: TRBV11-2
d_call: -
cdr3_length: 13
clone_size: few
j_call: TRBJ1-3
cdr3_nt: TGTGCCAGCAGCGCCTACAGGGACATCACCATATATTTT
cdr3_aa: CASSAYRDITIYF

v_call: TRBV28
d_call: TRBD1
cdr3_length: 13
clone_size: once
j_call: TRBJ1-2
cdr3_nt: TGTGCCAGCAGTTGGGGACAGGGGGACGGCTACACCTTC
cdr3_aa: CASSWGQGDGYTF

v_call: TRBV4-3
d_call: TRBD1
cdr3_length: 13
clone_size: few
j_call: TRBJ1-2
cdr3_nt: TGCGCCAGCAGCCAAGGGCGGGACAGGGCTATGACCTTC
cdr3_aa: CASSQGRDRAMTF

v_call: TRBV7-9
d_call: -
cdr3_length: 14
clone_size: -
j_call: TRBJ1-2
cdr3_nt: TGTGCCAGCAGCCCGGGGACTGTCGTCTATGGCTACACCTTC
cdr3_aa: CASSPGTVVYGYTF

v_call: TRBV7-9
d_call: -
cdr3_length: 15
clone_size: -
j_call: TRBJ2-3
cdr3_nt: TGTGCCAGCAGCCGCGACAGCGGAGGGGCAGATACGCAGTATTTT
cdr3_aa: CASSRDSGGADTQYF

v_call: TRBV27
d_call: -
cdr3_length: 17
clone_size: -
j_call: TRBJ2-1
cdr3_nt: TGTGCCAGCAGTTCACAACTAGCTTTGAGCTCCTACAATGAGCAGTTCTTC
cdr3_aa: CASSSQLALSSYNEQFF

v_call: TRBV28
d_call: -
cdr3_length: 13
clone_size: -
j_call: TRBJ2-3
cdr3_nt: TGTGCCAGCAGTTTGGGGGGTCCAGATACGCAGTATTTT
cdr3_aa: CASSLGGPDTQYF

v_call: TRBV11-2
d_call: -
cdr3_length: 12
clone_size: -
j_call: TRBJ2-3
cdr3_nt: TGTGCCAGCAGCCCCAAAGGTGCTCCGCAGTATTTT
cdr3_aa: CASSPKGAPQYF

v_call: TRBV6-4
d_call: -
cdr3_length: 11
clone_size: -
j_call: TRBJ1-1
cdr3_nt: TGTGCCAGCAGTGGCCCAACGAGGGCTTTCTTT
cdr3_aa: CASSGPTRAFF

v_call: TRBV7-9
d_call: -
cdr3_length: 14
clone_size: once
j_call: TRBJ2-7
cdr3_nt: TGTGCCAGCAGCTTAAACGACGGCTCCTACGAGCAGTACTTC
cdr3_aa: CASSLNDGSYEQYF

v_call: TRBV7-9
d_call: -
cdr3_length: 12
clone_size: -
j_call: TRBJ2-2
cdr3_nt: TGTGCCAGCATAACGAACACCGGGGAGCTGTTTTTT
cdr3_aa: CASITNTGELFF

v_call: TRBV11-2
d_call: -
cdr3_length: 15
clone_size: -
j_call: TRBJ1-1
cdr3_nt: TGTGCCAGCAGCTTAGAGGGGAACATGAACACTGAAGCTTTCTTT
cdr3_aa: CASSLEGNMNTEAFF

v_call: TRBV19
d_call: -
cdr3_length: 13
clone_size: -
j_call: TRBJ2-7
cdr3_nt: TGTGCCAGTAGTCCGGCGGGGTCCTACGAGCAGTACTTC
cdr3_aa: CASSPAGSYEQYF

v_call: TRBV2
d_call: -
cdr3_length: 13
clone_size: -
j_call: TRBJ1-2
cdr3_nt: TGTGCCTCCCACGGCCTGGGTGGGTATGGCTACACCTTC
cdr3_aa: CASHGLGGYGYTF

v_call: TRBV7-9
d_call: -
cdr3_length: 16
clone_size: -
j_call: TRBJ2-5
cdr3_nt: TGTGCCAGCAGCCCCAGGGGGGGCGGCGGCCAAGAGACCCAGTACTTC
cdr3_aa: CASSPRGGGGQETQYF

v_call: TRBV7-2
d_call: -
cdr3_length: 11
clone_size: -
j_call: TRBJ2-5
cdr3_nt: TGTGCCAGCAGCTCCCCTATGGTCCAGTACTTC
cdr3_aa: CASSSPMVQYF

v_call: TRBV28
d_call: -
cdr3_length: 19
clone_size: -
j_call: TRBJ2-6
cdr3_nt: TGTGCCAGCAGCTTGACCGAGACGGGACCGAACTCTGGGGCCAACGTCCTGACTTTC
cdr3_aa: CASSLTETGPNSGANVLTF